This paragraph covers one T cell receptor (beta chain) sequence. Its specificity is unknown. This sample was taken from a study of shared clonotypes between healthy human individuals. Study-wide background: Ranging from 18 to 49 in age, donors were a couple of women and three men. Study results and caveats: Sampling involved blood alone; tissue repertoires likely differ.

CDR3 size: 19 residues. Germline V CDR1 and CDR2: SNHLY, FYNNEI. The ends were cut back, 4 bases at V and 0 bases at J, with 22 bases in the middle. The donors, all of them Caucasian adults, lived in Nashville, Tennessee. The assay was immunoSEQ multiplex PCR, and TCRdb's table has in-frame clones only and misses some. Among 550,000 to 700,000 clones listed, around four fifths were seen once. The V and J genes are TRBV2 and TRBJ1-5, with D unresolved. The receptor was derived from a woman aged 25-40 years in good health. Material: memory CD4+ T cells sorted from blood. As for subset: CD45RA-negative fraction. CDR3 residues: CASSVPPGRGIFSNQPQHF. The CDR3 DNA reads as TGTGCCAGCAGTGTCCCGCCAGGCCGCGGGATCTTTAGCAATCAGCCCCAGCATTTT.